The 11 T cell receptor beta chains below come from one sample, sequenced in a study of tumor-infiltrating lymphocytes in localized non-small cell lung cancer (dated by TCRdb to the early 2020s). To prepare the library, the immunoSEQ multiplex PCR assay was applied. TCRdb carries this immuneACCESS record with in-frame sequences only. Its versions omit some clonotypes, under half of them owing to an unresolved V gene in the studies checked, with the rest unexplained. Here the sample has about 15,000 clones; roughly 80% occur a single time. 5% to 7% of the sample lies in the top ten. The sequenced sample was lung tumor tissue. The receptors come from a human donor with non-small cell lung cancer.

The count of this clone is one. V and J are TRBV5-1 and TRBJ2-3; TRBD2 agrees at 9 bases. The CDR3 length is 16 residues. V shed 2 bases, J shed 4 bases, and the junction held 8 bases outside the gene matches. CDR1 and CDR2 from the germline V gene are SGHRS and YFSETQ. This chain's CDR3 is CASSFRREGRADTQYF. The CDR3, as DNA: TGCGCCAGCAGCTTTCGGCGGGAGGGAAGGGCAGATACGCAGTATTTT.

V and J are TRBV10-3 and TRBJ2-1; 13 bases line up with TRBD2. The CDR3 runs to 16 residues. The V gene end was trimmed by 5 bases and the J gene end by 4 bases; junction bases not matched to a gene: 5. Germline V gives CDR1 ENHRY, CDR2 SYGVKD. The CDR3 nucleotides read TGTGCCATCAGTTGGACTAGCGGGAGAAGGTACAATGAGCAGTTCTTC. Its translation: CAISWTSGRRYNEQFF.

J is TRBJ2-3 and V is TRBV7-6; the D is unclear. The germline CDR1 and CDR2 sequences are SGHVS and FNYEAQ. The CDR3 contains 14 residues. V shed 0 bases and J shed 1 base, with 5 bases lying between them. CDR3 loop: CASSLAQGTDTQYF. The CDR3 DNA reads TGTGCCAGCAGCTTAGCCCAGGGCACAGATACGCAGTATTTT.

The chain links TRBV30 to TRBJ1-5, with D possibly being TRBD1 (6 bases). Germline assignment: CDR1 GTSNPN and CDR2 SVGIG (reference sequence). Trimming shortened V by 1 base and J by 3 bases, and 13 bases separated the two germline ends. CDR3 length: 15 amino acids. The CDR3 DNA follows: TGTGCCTGGAGTGGGGGCAGGGGTATCAATCAGCCCCAGCATTTT. Amino acids: CAWSGGRGINQPQHF.

The chain uses TRBV7-9 and TRBJ1-3; 9 bases align to TRBD1. The germline V gene encodes CDR1 SEHNR and CDR2 FQNEAQ (reference sequence). CDR3 length: 15 residues. The J segment lost 2 bases and the V segment lost 6 bases, leaving 5 bases of the junction unmatched. The CDR3 region is CASRQTGGPGNTIYF. The DNA for the CDR3 is TGTGCCAGCAGGCAAACAGGGGGCCCTGGAAACACCATATATTTT.

The chain has TRBV2 and TRBJ2-5; D possibly uses TRBD1 or TRBD2 (6 bases each). Germline CDR1 SNHLY, CDR2 FYNNEI. The CDR3 loop spans 14 amino acids. V was cut by 7 bases and J by 5 bases, with 17 bases left in between. The CDR3 region is CASKGGRSDETQYF. The CDR3 bases are TGTGCCAGCAAGGGGGGACGATCCGACGAGACCCAGTACTTC.

The V call is TRBV2, the J call TRBJ2-1; TRBD2 matches at 9 bases. Trimming removed 7 bases from V and 4 bases from J; junction bases left unmatched: 8. The germline CDR1 and CDR2 sequences are SNHLY and FYNNEI. CDR3 length: 15 amino acids. The CDR3 DNA follows: TGTGCCAGCACGATAGCGGGAGTGGGATACAATGAGCAGTTCTTC. Its protein product is CASTIAGVGYNEQFF.

The chain joins TRBV7-2 to TRBJ2-3; no reliable D call. CDR3 size: 14 residues. Germline CDR1 and CDR2: SGHTA and FQGNSA. V shed 1 base and J shed 1 base, with 6 bases lying between them. The CDR3 DNA follows: TGTGCCAGCAGCTTAGGGTCGGGCACAGATACGCAGTATTTT. It yields the protein CASSLGSGTDTQYF.

This clone was seen a handful of times. V gene TRBV6-1 combines with J gene TRBJ2-7; 7 bases map to TRBD1. This CDR3 is 11 amino acids long. Trimming took 4 bases from V and 12 from J; bases not matched to a gene: 6. Germline V CDR1 and CDR2: MNHNS, SASEGT. This chain's CDR3 is CASSGPTGRYF. The CDR3 DNA sequence: TGTGCCAGCAGTGGCCCGACAGGGCGGTACTTC.

The rearrangement joins TRBV7-9 to TRBJ2-5; 9 bases align to TRBD2. The CDR3 contains 16 residues. CDR1 and CDR2 (germline): SEHNR, FQNEAQ (reference sequence). V lost 0 bases to trimming and J lost 5 bases; unmatched junction nucleotides: 7. As DNA, the CDR3 is TGTGCCAGCAGCTTAGCGCGCGGGAGGGCCTCGGAGACCCAGTACTTC. This gives the protein CASSLARGRASETQYF. The full variable domain, its missing parts supplied by reference TRBV7-9 and TRBJ2-5, is DTGVSQNPRHKITKRGQNVTFRCDPISEHNRLYWYRQTLGQGPEFLTYFQNEAQLEKSRLLSDRFSAERPKGSFSTLEIQRTEQGDSAMYLCASSLARGRASETQYFGPGTRLLVL.

This clone was picked up a small number of times. This chain links TRBV5-1 with TRBJ2-3; D gene unclear. Trimming took 4 bases from V and 2 from J, leaving 14 bases between them. Germline V lookup: CDR1 SGHRS, CDR2 YFSETQ. The CDR3 contains 15 residues. The CDR3 sequence is CASSGLEAITDTQYF. The CDR3 coding sequence is TGCGCCAGCAGCGGGCTAGAAGCGATCACAGATACGCAGTATTTT.